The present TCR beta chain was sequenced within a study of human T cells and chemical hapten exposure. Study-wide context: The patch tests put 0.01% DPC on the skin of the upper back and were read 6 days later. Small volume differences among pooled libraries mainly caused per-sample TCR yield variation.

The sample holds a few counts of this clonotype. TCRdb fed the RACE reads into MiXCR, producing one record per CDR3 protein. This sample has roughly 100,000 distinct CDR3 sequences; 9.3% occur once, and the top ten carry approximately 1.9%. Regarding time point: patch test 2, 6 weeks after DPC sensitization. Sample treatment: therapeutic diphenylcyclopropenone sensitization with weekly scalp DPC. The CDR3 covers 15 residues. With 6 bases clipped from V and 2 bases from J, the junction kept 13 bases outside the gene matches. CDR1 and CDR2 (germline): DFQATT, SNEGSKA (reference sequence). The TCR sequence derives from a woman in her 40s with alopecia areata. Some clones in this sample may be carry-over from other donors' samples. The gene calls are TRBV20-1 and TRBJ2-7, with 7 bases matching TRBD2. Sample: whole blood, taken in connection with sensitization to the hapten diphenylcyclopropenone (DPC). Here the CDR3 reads CSAQLQERDPYEQYF. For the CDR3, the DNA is TGCAGTGCCCAGCTCCAGGAGCGGGACCCCTACGAGCAGTACTTC.